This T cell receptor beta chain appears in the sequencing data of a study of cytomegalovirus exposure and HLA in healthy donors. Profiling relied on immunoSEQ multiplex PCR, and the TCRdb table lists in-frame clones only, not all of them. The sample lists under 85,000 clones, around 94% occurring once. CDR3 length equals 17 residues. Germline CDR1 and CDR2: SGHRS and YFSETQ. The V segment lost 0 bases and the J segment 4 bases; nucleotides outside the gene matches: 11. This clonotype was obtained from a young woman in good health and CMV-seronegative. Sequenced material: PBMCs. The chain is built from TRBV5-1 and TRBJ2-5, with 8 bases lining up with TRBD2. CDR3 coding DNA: TGCGCCAGCAGCTTGGCCGGGCGGGGGGCCCGTTTAGAGACCCAGTACTTC. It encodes CASSLAGRGARLETQYF.